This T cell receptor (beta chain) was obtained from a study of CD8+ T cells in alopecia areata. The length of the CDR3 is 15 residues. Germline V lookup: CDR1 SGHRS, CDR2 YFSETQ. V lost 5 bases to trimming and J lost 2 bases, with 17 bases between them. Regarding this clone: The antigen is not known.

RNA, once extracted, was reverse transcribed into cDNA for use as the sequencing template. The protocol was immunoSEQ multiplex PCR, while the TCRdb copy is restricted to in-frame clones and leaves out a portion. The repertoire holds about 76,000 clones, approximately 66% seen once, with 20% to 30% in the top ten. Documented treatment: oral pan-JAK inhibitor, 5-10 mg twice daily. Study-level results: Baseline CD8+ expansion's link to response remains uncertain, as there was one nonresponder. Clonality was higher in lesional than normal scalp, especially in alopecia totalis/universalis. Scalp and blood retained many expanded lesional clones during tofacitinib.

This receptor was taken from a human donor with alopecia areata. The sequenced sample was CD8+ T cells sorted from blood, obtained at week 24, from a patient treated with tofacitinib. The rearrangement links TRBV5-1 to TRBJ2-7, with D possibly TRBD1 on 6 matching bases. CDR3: CASSMGALATYEQYF. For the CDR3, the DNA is TGCGCCAGCAGTATGGGGGCCCTCGCTACCTACGAGCAGTACTTC. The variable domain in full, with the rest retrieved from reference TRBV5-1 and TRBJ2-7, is KAGVTQTPRYLIKTRGQQVTLSCSPISGHRSVSWYQQTPGQGLQFLFEYFSETQRNKGNFPGRFSGRQFSNSRSEMNVSTLELGDSALYLCASSMGALATYEQYFGPGTRLTVT.